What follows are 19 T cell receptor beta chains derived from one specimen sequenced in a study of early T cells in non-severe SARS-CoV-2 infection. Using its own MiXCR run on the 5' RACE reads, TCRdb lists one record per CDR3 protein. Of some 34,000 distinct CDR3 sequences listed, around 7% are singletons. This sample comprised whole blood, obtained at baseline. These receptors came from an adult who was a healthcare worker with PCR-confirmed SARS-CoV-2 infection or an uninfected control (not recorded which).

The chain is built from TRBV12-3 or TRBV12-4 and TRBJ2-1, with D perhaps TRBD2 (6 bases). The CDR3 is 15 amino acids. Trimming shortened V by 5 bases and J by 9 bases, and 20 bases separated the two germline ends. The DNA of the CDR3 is TGTGCCAGCAGTCCCTCGGGACTTGGAATGCGTGAGCAGTTCTTC. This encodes CASSPSGLGMREQFF.

CDR3 region: CASAPRTGDYEQYV. CDR3 nucleotides: TGTGCCAGCGCGCCTCGGACAGGAGACTACGAGCAGTACGTC. The V call is TRBV6-7, the J call TRBJ2-7; 7 positions match TRBD1. TRBV6-7 is marked as an open reading frame, function uncertain. The V and J ends lost 8 bases and 3 bases, in that order; junction bases with no gene match: 10. The CDR3 has 14 residues.

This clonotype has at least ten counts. CDR3 protein: CASRRSGVVTDTQYF. The CDR3, as DNA: TGTGCCAGCAGACGTTCGGGAGTAGTCACAGATACGCAGTATTTT. J is TRBJ2-3 and V is TRBV6-2 or TRBV6-3; D perhaps matches TRBD2 (6 bases). Germline V gene lookup returns CDR1 MNHEY and CDR2 SVGEGT. Trimming stripped 6 bases from V and 2 bases from J, with 15 bases between. This CDR3 is 15 amino acids long.

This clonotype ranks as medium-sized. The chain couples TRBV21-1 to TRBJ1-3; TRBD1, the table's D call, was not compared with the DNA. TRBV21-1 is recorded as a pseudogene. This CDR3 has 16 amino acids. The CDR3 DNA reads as TGTGCCAGCAGCAAACCCCCGAACAGGACTGGAAACACCATATATTTT. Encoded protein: CASSKPPNRTGNTIYF.

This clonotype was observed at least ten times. CDR3 nucleotide sequence: TGTGCCAGCTGCACAGGGGTACGTGGAGAGCAGTACTTC. This sequence encodes CASCTGVRGEQYF. The V call is TRBV28, the J call TRBJ2-7; 7 bases fit TRBD1. Germline V lookup: CDR1 MDHEN, CDR2 SYDVKM. CDR3 length: 13 residues. J lost 7 bases, V lost 8 bases, and 11 bases had no gene match.

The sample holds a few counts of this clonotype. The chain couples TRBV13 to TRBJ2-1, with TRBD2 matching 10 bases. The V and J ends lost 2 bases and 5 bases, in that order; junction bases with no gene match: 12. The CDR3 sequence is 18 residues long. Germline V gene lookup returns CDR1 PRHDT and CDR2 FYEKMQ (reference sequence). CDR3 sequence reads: CASSLNLAGLAKNNEQFF. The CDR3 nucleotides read TGTGCCAGCAGCTTAAATTTAGCGGGACTAGCGAAAAACAATGAGCAGTTCTTC.

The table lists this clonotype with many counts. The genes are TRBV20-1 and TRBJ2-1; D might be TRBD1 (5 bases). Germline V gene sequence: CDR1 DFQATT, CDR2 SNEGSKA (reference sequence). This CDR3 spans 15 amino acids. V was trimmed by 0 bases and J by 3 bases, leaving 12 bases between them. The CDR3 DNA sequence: TGCAGTGCTAGAGATGGGGCCGTGGGCTACAATGAGCAGTTCTTC. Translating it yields CSARDGAVGYNEQFF.

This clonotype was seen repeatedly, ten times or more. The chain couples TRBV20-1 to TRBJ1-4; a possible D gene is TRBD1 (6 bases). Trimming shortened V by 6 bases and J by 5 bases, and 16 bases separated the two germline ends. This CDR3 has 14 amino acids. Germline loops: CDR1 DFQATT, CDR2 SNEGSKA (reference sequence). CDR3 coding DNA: TGCAGTGCACATTACGGGACAAGAAATGAAAAACTGTTTTTT. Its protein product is CSAHYGTRNEKLFF.

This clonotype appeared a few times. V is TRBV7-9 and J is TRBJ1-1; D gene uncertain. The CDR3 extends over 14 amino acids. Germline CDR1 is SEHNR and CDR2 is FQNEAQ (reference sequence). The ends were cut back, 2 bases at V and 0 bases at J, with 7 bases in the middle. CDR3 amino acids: CASSLIMMNTEAFF. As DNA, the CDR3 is TGTGCCAGCAGCTTAATTATGATGAACACTGAAGCTTTCTTT.

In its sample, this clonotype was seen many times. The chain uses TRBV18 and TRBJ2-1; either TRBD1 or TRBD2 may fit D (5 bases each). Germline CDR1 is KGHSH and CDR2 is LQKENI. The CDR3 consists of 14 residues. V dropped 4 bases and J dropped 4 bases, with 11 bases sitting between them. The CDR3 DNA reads TGTGCCAGCTCACGGCAGGGAGAGTACAATGAGCAGTTCTTC. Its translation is CASSRQGEYNEQFF.

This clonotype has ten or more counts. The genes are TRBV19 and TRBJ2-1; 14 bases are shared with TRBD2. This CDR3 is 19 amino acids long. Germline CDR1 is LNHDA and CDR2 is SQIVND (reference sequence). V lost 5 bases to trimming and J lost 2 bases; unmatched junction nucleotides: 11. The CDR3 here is CASSPAGTSGSVPYNEQFF. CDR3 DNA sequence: TGTGCCAGTAGTCCTGCCGGGACTAGCGGGAGTGTCCCCTACAATGAGCAGTTCTTC.

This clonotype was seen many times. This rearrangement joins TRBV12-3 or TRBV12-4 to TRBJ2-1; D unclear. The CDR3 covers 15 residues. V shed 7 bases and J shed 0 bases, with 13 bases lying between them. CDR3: CASTRRSGSYNEQFF. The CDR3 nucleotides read TGTGCCAGCACAAGACGATCAGGCTCCTACAATGAGCAGTTCTTC.

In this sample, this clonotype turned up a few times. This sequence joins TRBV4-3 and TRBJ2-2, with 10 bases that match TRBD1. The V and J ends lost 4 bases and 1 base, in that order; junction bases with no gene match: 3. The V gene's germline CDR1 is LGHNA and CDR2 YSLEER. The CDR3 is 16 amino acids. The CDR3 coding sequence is TGCGCCAGCAGCCTTGACAGGGGGCTGAACACCGGGGAGCTGTTTTTT. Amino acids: CASSLDRGLNTGELFF.

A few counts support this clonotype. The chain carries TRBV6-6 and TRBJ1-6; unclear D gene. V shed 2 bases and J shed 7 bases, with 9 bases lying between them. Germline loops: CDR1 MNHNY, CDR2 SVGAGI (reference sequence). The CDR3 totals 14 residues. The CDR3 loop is CASSYLSSNSPLHF. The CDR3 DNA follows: TGTGCCAGCAGTTACCTCAGCTCCAATTCACCCCTCCACTTT.

CDR3 DNA sequence: TGTGCCAGCAGTCAGGGGACCGACCTATTTGGGACCCAGTACTTC. The encoded protein is CASSQGTDLFGTQYF. The V call is TRBV6-6, the J call TRBJ2-5, with D possibly being TRBD1 (6 bases). CDR1 MNHNY and CDR2 SVGAGI come from the germline V gene (reference sequence). V lost 5 bases, J lost 7 bases, and 20 bases lay in between. This CDR3 has 15 residues.

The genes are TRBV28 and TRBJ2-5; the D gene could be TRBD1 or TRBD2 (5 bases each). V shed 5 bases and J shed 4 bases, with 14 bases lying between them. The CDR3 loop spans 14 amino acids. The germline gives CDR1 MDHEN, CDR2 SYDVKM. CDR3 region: CASSTVRESETQYF. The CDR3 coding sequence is TGTGCCAGCAGTACAGTCAGGGAGTCAGAGACCCAGTACTTC.

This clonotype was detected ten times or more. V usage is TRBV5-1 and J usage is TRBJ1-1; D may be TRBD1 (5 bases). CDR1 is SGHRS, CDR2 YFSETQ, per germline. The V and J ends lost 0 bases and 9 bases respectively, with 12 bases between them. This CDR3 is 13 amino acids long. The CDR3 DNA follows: TGCGCCAGCAGCTTGGCCGATCAGGGCCAAGCTTTCTTT. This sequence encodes CASSLADQGQAFF.

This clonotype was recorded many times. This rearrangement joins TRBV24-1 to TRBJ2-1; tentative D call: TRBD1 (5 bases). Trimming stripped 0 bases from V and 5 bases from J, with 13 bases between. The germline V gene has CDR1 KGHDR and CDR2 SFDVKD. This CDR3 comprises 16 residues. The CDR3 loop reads CATSDLAPAGHNEQFF. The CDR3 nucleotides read TGTGCCACCAGTGATTTGGCCCCGGCAGGGCACAATGAGCAGTTCTTC.

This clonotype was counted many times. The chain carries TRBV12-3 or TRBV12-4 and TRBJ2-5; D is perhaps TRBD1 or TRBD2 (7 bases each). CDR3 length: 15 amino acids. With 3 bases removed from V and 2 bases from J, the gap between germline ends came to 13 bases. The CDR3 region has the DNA TGTGCCAGCAGTTTGGGGAGGGGGCGGCAAGAGACCCAGTACTTC. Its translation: CASSLGRGRQETQYF.